Presented here are 9 T cell receptor beta chains from one specimen sequenced in a study of blood T cell repertoires in COVID-19. Using immunoSEQ multiplex PCR, the repertoire was profiled, and TCRdb retains in-frame clones only, with some absent. This sample has around 420,000 clones, with roughly 86% found just once. The sequenced sample consisted of PBMCs or T cells enriched from blood (not recorded which). The receptors originated from a woman aged 40 to 50 with acute COVID-19.

The V and J genes are TRBV5-6 and TRBJ2-7; D may be TRBD1 (5 bases). Germline CDR1 and CDR2: SGHDT and YYEEEE. V was pared by 2 bases and J by 2 bases, with 11 bases between. This CDR3 region has 14 residues. CDR3: CASSLGHPPYEQYF. Here the CDR3 DNA reads TGTGCCAGCAGCTTAGGACACCCTCCCTACGAGCAGTACTTC.

The chain joins TRBV6-2 or TRBV6-3 to TRBJ1-5; possibly TRBD1 for D (6 bases). V lost 6 bases, J lost 1 base, and 7 bases lay in between. The CDR3 runs to 13 residues. Germline CDR1 reads MNHEY; CDR2 reads SVGEGT. CDR3 sequence reads: CASSDRSNQPQHF. The CDR3 DNA follows: TGTGCCAGCAGCGACAGGAGCAATCAGCCCCAGCATTTT.

This clone has only one observation. The chain employs TRBV25-1 and TRBJ1-4; TRBD1 is a possible D gene (5 bases). Germline-derived CDR1 and CDR2 are MGHDK and SYGVNS. The CDR3 has 16 residues. V was cut by 2 bases and J by 0 bases, with 10 bases left in between. The CDR3, as DNA: TGTGCCAGCAGTGAAGGGGCTCGGGCAACTAATGAAAAACTGTTTTTT. It translates to CASSEGARATNEKLFF.

This clone was picked up one time. This chain uses TRBV5-1 with TRBJ2-1; D is ambiguous. In germline, CDR1 is SGHRS, CDR2 YFSETQ. Trimming cost V 4 bases and J 4 bases, with 9 bases left between them. The CDR3 contains 13 residues. The CDR3 protein is CASSHDSYNEQFF. CDR3 coding DNA: TGCGCCAGCAGCCACGACTCATACAATGAGCAGTTCTTC. The whole variable domain, filled in from reference TRBV5-1 and TRBJ2-1, reads KAGVTQTPRYLIKTRGQQVTLSCSPISGHRSVSWYQQTPGQGLQFLFEYFSETQRNKGNFPGRFSGRQFSNSRSEMNVSTLELGDSALYLCASSHDSYNEQFFGPGTRLTVL.

The count of this clone is one. The chain uses TRBV24-1 and TRBJ2-5; maybe TRBD2 (5 bases). The V gene's germline CDR1 is KGHDR and CDR2 SFDVKD. Trimming took 1 base from V and 5 from J, leaving 10 bases between them. The CDR3 consists of 14 residues. The CDR3 is CATSDFGGRETQYF. DNA for the CDR3: TGTGCCACCAGTGATTTCGGCGGGCGGGAGACCCAGTACTTC.

This clone has a handful of counts. The V call is TRBV18, the J call TRBJ1-2; 7 nucleotides line up with TRBD1. The CDR3 spans 13 residues. The germline gives CDR1 KGHSH, CDR2 LQKENI. With 8 bases clipped from V and 10 bases from J, the junction kept 13 bases outside the gene matches. CDR3 DNA: TGTGCCAGCGCAGTGACAGGGTTGAGCTTCTACACCTTC. The encoded protein is CASAVTGLSFYTF.

The chain recombines TRBV6-5 with TRBJ2-1; no reliable D call. V was clipped by 8 bases and J by 4 bases, with 9 bases between them. The germline V gene encodes CDR1 MNHEY and CDR2 SVGAGI. The length of the CDR3 is 12 residues. The CDR3 here is CASVRVYNEQFF. CDR3 in DNA: TGTGCCAGCGTAAGAGTATACAATGAGCAGTTCTTC.

V usage is TRBV20-1 and J usage is TRBJ1-6, with TRBD1 matching 7 bases. CDR3 length: 15 amino acids. Per the germline V gene, CDR1 is DFQATT and CDR2 is SNEGSKA (reference sequence). V lost 3 bases, J lost 7 bases, and 9 bases stayed unmatched. The CDR3 DNA reads as TGCAGTGCTAGTCTACAGGGGCTTAACAATTCACCCCTCCACTTT. This codes for CSASLQGLNNSPLHF.

The chain links TRBV21-1 to TRBJ1-1; the table calls TRBD1, which could not be checked here. TRBV21-1 is a documented pseudogene. The CDR3 loop spans 15 amino acids. The CDR3 nucleotides are TGTGCCAGCAGCAAAGTCCCCAGGGAGAACACTGAAGCTTTCTTT. Translating gives CASSKVPRENTEAFF.